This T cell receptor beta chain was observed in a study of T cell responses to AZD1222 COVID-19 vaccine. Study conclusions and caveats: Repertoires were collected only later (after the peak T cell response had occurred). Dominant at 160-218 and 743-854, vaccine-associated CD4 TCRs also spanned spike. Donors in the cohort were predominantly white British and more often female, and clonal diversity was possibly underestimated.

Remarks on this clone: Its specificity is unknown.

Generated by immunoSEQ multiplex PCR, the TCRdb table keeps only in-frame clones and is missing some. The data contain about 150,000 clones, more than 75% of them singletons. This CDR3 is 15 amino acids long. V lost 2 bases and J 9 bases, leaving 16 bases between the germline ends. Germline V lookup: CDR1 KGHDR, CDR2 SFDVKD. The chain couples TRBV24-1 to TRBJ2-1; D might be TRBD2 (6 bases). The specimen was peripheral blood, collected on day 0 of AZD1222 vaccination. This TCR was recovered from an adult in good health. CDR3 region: CATSDSGVGWGEQFF. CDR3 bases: TGTGCCACCAGTGATTCGGGGGTTGGTTGGGGTGAGCAGTTCTTC.